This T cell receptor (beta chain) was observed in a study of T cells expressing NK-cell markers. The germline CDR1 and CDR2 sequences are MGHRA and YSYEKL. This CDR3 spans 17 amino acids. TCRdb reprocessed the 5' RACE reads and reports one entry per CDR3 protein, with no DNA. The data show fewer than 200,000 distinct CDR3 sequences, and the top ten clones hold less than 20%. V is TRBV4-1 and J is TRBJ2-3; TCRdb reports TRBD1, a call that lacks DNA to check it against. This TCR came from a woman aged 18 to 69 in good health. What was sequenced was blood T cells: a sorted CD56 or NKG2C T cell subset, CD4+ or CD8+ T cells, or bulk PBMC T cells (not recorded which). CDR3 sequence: CASSTPRGTAEADTQYF.